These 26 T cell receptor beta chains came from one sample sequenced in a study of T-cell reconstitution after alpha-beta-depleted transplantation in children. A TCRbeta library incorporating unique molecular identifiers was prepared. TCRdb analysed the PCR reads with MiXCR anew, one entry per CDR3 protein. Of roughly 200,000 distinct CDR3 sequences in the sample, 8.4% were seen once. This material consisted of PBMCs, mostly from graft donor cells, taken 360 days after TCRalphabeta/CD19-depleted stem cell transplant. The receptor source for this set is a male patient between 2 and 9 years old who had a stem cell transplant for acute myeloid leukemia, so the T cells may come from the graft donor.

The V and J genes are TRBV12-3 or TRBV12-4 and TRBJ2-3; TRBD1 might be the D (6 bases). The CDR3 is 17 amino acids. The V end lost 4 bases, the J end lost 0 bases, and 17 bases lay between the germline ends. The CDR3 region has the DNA TGTGCCAGCAGTTCCCCCTTGGGGGCTCTGAGCACAGATACGCAGTATTTT. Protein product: CASSSPLGALSTDTQYF.

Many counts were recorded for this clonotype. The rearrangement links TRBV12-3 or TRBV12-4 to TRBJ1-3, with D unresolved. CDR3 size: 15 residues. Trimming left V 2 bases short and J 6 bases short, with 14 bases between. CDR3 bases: TGTGCCAGCAGTTTAATGGGTGGAGGAGTAAACACCATATATTTT. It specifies CASSLMGGGVNTIYF.

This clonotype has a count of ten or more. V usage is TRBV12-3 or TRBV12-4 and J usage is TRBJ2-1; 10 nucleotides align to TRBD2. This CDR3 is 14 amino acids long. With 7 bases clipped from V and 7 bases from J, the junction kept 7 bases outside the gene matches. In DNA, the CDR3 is TGTGCCAGCAAAACAAGCGGGAGGGATAATGAGCAGTTCTTC. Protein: CASKTSGRDNEQFF.

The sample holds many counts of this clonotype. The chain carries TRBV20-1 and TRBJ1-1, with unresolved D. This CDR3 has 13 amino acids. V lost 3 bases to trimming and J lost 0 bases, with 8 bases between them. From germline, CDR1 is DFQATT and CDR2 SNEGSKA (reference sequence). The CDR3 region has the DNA TGCAGTGCTAGGTCACCTGTGAACACTGAAGCTTTCTTT. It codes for CSARSPVNTEAFF.

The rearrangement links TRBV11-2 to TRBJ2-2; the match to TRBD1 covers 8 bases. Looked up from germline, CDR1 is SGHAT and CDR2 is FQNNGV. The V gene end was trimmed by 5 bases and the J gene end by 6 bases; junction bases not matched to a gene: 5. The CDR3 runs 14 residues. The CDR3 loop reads CASSRTGKAGELFF. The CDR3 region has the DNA TGTGCCAGCAGCAGGACAGGGAAGGCCGGGGAGCTGTTTTTT.

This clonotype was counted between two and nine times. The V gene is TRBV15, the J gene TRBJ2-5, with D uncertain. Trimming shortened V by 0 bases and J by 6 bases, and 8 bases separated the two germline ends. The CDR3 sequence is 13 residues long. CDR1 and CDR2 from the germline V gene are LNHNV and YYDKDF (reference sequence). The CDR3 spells CATSRDPEQTQYF. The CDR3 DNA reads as TGTGCCACCAGCAGAGATCCTGAGCAGACCCAGTACTTC.

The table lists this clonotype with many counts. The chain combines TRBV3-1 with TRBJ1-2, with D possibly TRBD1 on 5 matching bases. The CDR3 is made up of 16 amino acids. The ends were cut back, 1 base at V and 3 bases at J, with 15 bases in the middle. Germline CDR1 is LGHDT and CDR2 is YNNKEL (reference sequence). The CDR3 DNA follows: TGTGCCAGCAGCCAAGGTTGGAGGGGCTCGGACTATGGCTACACCTTC. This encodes CASSQGWRGSDYGYTF.

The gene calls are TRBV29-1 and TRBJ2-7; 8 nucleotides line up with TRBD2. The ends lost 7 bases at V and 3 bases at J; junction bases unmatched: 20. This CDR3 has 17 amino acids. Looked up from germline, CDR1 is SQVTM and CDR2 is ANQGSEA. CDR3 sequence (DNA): TGCAGCGCTACCCTTCCCTATAGCGGGATCAGGGACTACGAGCAGTACTTC. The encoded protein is CSATLPYSGIRDYEQYF.

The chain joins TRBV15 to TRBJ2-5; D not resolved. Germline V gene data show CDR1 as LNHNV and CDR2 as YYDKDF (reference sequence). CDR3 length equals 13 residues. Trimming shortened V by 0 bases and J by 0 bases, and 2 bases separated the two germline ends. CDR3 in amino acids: CATSRDHQETQYF. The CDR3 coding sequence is TGTGCCACCAGCAGAGATCACCAAGAGACCCAGTACTTC.

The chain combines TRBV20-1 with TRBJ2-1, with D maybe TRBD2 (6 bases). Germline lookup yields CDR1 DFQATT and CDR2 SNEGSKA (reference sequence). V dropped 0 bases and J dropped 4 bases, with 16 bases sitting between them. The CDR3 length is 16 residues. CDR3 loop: CSARDIRDLGYNEQFF. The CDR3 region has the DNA TGCAGTGCTAGAGATATAAGGGACTTGGGGTACAATGAGCAGTTCTTC.

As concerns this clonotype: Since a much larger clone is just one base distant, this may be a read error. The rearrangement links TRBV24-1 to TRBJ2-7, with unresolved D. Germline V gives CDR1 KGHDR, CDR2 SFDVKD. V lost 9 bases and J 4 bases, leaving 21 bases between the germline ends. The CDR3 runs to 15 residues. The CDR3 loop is CATGKGALLAYEQYF. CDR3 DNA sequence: TGTGCCACCGGGAAGGGTGCCCTCCTTGCTTACGAGCAGTACTTC.

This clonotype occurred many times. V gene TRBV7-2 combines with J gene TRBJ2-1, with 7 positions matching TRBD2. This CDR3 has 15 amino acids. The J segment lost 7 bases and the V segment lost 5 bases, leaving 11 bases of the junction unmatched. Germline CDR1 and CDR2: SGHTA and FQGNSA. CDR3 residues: CASSIRTSSLNEQFF. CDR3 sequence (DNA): TGTGCCAGCAGCATACGGACTAGTTCCCTGAATGAGCAGTTCTTC. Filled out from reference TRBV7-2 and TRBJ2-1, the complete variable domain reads GAGVSQSPSNKVTEKGKDVELRCDPISGHTALYWYRQSLGQGLEFLIYFQGNSAPDKSGLPSDRFSAERTGGSVSTLTIQRTQQEDSAVYLCASSIRTSSLNEQFFGPGTRLTVL.

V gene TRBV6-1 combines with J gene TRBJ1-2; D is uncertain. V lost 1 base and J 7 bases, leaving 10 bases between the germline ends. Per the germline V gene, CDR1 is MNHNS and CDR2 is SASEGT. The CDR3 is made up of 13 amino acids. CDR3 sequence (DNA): TGTGCCAGCAGTGAAGGTTGGGAGCTTGGCTACACCTTC. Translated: CASSEGWELGYTF.

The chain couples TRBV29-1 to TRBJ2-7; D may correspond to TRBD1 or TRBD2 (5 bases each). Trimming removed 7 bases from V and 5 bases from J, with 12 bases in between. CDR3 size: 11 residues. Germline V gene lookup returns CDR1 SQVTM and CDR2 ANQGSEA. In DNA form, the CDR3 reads TGCAGCGCGGGGCTCGCTCACGAGCAGTACTTC. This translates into CSAGLAHEQYF.

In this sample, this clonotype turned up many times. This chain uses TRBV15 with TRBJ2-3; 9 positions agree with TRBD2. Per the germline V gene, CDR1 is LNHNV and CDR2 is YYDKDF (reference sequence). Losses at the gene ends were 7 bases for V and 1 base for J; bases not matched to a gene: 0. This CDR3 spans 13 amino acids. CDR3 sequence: CATTSGGTDTQYF. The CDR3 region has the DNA TGTGCCACCACTAGCGGGGGCACAGATACGCAGTATTTT.

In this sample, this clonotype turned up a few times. CDR3 nucleotides: TGTGCCAGCAGCTTAGAGCCTTCCGGGGGGGAGACCCAGTACTTC. Protein: CASSLEPSGGETQYF. The chain uses TRBV7-6 and TRBJ2-5; TRBD2 matches 7 bases. Germline CDR1 SGHVS, CDR2 FNYEAQ. The CDR3 sequence is 15 residues long. The V gene end was trimmed by 1 base and the J gene end by 5 bases; junction bases not matched to a gene: 7.

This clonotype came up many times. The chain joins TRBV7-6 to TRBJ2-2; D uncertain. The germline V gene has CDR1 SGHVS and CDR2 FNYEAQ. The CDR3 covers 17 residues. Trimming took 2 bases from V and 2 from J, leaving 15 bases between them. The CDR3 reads CASSLRRREINTGELFF. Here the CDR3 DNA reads TGTGCCAGCAGCTTACGACGGCGAGAAATAAACACCGGGGAGCTGTTTTTT. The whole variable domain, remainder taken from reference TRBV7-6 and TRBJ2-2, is GAGVSQSPRYKVTKRGQDVALRCDPISGHVSLYWYRQALGQGPEFLTYFNYEAQQDKSGLPNDRFSAERPEGSISTLTIQRTEQRDSAMYRCASSLRRREINTGELFFGEGSRLTVL.

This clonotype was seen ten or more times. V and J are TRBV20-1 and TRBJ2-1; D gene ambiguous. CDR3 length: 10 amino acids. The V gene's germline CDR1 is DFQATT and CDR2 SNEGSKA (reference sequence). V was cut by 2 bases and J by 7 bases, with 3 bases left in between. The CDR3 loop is CSARKNEQFF. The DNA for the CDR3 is TGCAGTGCTAGAAAGAATGAGCAGTTCTTC.

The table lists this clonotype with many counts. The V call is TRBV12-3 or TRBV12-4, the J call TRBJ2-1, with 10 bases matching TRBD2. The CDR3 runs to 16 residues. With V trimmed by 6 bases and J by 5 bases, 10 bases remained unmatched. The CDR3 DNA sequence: TGTGCCAGCAGCCGGCGAACTAGCGGGGCGAACAATGAGCAGTTCTTC. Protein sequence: CASSRRTSGANNEQFF.

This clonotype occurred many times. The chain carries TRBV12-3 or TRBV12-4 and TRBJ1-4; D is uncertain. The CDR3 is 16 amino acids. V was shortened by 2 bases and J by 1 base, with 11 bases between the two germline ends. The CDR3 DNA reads TGTGCCAGCAGTTTAAACCCCCGGTTAACTAATGAAAAACTGTTTTTT. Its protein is CASSLNPRLTNEKLFF.

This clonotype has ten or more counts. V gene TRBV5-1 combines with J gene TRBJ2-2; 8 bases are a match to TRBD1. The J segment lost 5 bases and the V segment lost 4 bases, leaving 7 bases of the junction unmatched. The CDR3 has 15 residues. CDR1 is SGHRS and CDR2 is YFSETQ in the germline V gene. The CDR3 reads CASSVDRAPTGELFF. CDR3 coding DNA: TGCGCCAGCAGCGTGGACAGGGCTCCGACCGGGGAGCTGTTTTTT.

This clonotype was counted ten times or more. The CDR3 protein is CASSFGGANTGELFF. CDR3 DNA: TGTGCCAGCAGCTTTGGGGGGGCAAACACCGGGGAGCTGTTTTTT. V usage is TRBV7-8 and J usage is TRBJ2-2; perhaps TRBD2 as D (7 bases). The CDR3 totals 15 residues. Trimming cost V 3 bases and J 2 bases, with 10 bases left between them. CDR1 and CDR2 (germline): SGHVS, FQNEAQ.

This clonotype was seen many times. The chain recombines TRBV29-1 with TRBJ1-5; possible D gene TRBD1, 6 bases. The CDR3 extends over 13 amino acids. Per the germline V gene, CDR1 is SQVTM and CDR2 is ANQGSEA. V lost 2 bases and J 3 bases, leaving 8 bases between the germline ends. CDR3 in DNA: TGCAGCGTTGAAACAGGGACCAATCAGCCCCAGCATTTT. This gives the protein CSVETGTNQPQHF.

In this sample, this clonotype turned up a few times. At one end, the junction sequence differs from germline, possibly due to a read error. Here the CDR3 DNA reads TGCAGCGTTGAAGGCCGGGAACCATTC. It translates to CSVEGREPF. J is TRBJ1-2 and V is TRBV29-1; D uncertain. The CDR3 is 9 residues long. Germline lookup yields CDR1 SQVTM and CDR2 ANQGSEA.

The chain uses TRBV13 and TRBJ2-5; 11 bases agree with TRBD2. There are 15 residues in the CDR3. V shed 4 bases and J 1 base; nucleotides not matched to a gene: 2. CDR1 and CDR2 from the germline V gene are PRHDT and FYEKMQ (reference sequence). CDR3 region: CASSSGLAAQETQYF. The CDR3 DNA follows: TGTGCCAGCAGCTCGGGACTAGCGGCCCAAGAGACCCAGTACTTC.

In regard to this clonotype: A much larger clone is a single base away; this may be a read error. The CDR3 spells CASSGSGGQSQYF. DNA of the CDR3: TGTGCCAGCAGCGGGAGCGGGGGACAGTCCCAGTACTTC. The chain has TRBV7-6 and TRBJ2-5, with D possibly TRBD2 on 8 matching bases. Germline CDR1 and CDR2: SGHVS and FNYEAQ. V gave up 5 bases and J gave up 9 bases, with 16 bases separating them. There are 13 residues in the CDR3.